Listed below are T cell receptor beta chains from one sample, sequenced in a study of cytomegalovirus exposure and HLA in healthy donors. TCRdb's table, derived via immunoSEQ multiplex PCR, lists solely in-frame clones and lacks some. The table records roughly 80,000 clones, roughly four fifths of them present only once. The specimen was PBMCs. These receptors were taken from a woman in her forties or fifties in good health and CMV-seropositive. Each CDR3 is given with its conserved first and last residue. The D gene is left open where the match is weak. Expanded clones are given a class, and other clones once, few, many or no size at all.

>.|.|TRBV11-2|TRBJ2-1
CASRPVSGEAHNEQFF
TGTGCCAGCAGACCAGTATCAGGGGAAGCGCACAATGAGCAGTTCTTC
>TRBD1|.|TRBV5-4|TRBJ1-1
CASRAGTGSTEAFF
TGTGCCAGCAGAGCCGGGACAGGGAGCACTGAAGCTTTCTTT
>.|.|TRBV5-1|TRBJ1-1
CASSSDIRNTEAFF
TGCGCCAGCAGCTCCGACATAAGGAACACTGAAGCTTTCTTT
>TRBD1|few|TRBV5-6|TRBJ2-7
CASSSNGQGYEQYF
TGTGCCAGCAGCTCAAACGGACAGGGCTACGAGCAGTACTTC
>.|.|TRBV4-2|TRBJ2-7
CASSQVLDVTHEQYF
TGTGCCAGCAGCCAAGTTTTAGATGTCACCCACGAGCAGTACTTC
>TRBD1|.|TRBV19|TRBJ1-4
CASSMGQGPEKLFF
TGTGCCAGTAGTATGGGACAGGGTCCTGAAAAACTGTTTTTT
>.|.|TRBV6-5|TRBJ2-1
CASRRDWYNEQFF
TGTGCCAGCAGGAGGGACTGGTACAATGAGCAGTTCTTC
>TRBD1|.|TRBV6-1|TRBJ1-2
CASRRDRVDGYTF
TGTGCCAGCAGAAGGGACAGGGTGGATGGCTACACCTTC
>TRBD2|.|TRBV4-2|TRBJ2-5
CASSLLAAQETQYF
TGTGCCAGCAGCCTCCTAGCGGCCCAAGAGACCCAGTACTTC
>.|.|TRBV11-2|TRBJ2-7
CASSLDRRSSYEQYF
TGTGCCAGCAGCTTAGATAGACGGAGCTCCTACGAGCAGTACTTC
>TRBD2|.|TRBV11-2|TRBJ2-1
CASSSSSGNNEQFF
TGTGCCAGCAGCTCCTCTAGCGGGAACAATGAGCAGTTCTTC
>TRBD1|.|TRBV9|TRBJ2-3
CASSVGTASTDTQYF
TGTGCCAGCAGCGTCGGGACAGCGAGCACAGATACGCAGTATTTT
>.|.|TRBV10-3|TRBJ2-1
CAISVGESDEQFF
TGTGCCATCAGTGTAGGAGAATCGGATGAGCAGTTCTTC
>TRBD2|.|TRBV7-9|TRBJ2-7
CASSRLAFTGNEQYF
TGTGCCAGCAGCCGACTAGCGTTCACGGGAAACGAGCAGTACTTC
>.|.|TRBV7-2|TRBJ2-2
CASSSEYVGELFF
TGTGCCAGCAGCTCCGAGTACGTCGGGGAGCTGTTTTTT
>.|.|TRBV5-4|TRBJ1-4
CASSLLGGGAGEKLFF
TGTGCCAGCAGCTTGCTAGGCGGGGGCGCGGGAGAAAAACTGTTTTTT
>.|.|TRBV12-5|TRBJ2-2
CASEQGNTGELFF
TGTGCTAGTGAACAGGGGAACACCGGGGAGCTGTTTTTT
>.|.|TRBV5-6|TRBJ1-5
CASSPSQGRGNQPQHF
TGTGCCAGCAGCCCCTCACAGGGAAGGGGGAATCAGCCCCAGCATTTT
>.|.|TRBV11-1|TRBJ2-1
CASSLEIGVYNEQFF
TGTGCCAGCAGCTTAGAAATAGGGGTCTACAATGAGCAGTTCTTC
>TRBD2|.|TRBV10-2|TRBJ2-1
CASRATSGQGYEQFF
TGCGCCAGCAGAGCCACTAGCGGGCAAGGGTATGAGCAGTTCTTC
>TRBD1|.|TRBV6-1|TRBJ1-5
CASMETGIQPQHF
TGTGCCAGCATGGAGACAGGGATTCAGCCCCAGCATTTT
>TRBD1|few|TRBV6-1|TRBJ1-4
CASSAGQGREKLFF
TGTGCCAGCAGTGCCGGACAGGGACGTGAAAAACTGTTTTTT
>TRBD1|.|TRBV7-6|TRBJ1-4
CASSFDRGTEKLFF
TGTGCCAGCAGCTTCGACAGGGGAACCGAAAAACTGTTTTTT
>TRBD2|.|TRBV5-1|TRBJ2-1
CASAKTGTSAYNEQFF
TGCGCCAGCGCGAAAACCGGGACTAGCGCGTACAATGAGCAGTTCTTC
>TRBD1|few|TRBV6-5|TRBJ2-3
CASSYGQGTQYF
TGTGCCAGCAGCTATGGACAGGGAACGCAGTATTTT
>.|.|TRBV19|TRBJ1-2
CASSPRRELANYGYTF
TGTGCCAGTAGTCCTCGGAGGGAGTTAGCTAACTATGGCTACACCTTC
>.|.|TRBV29-1|TRBJ2-3
CSVEQGADTQYF
TGCAGCGTTGAGCAGGGTGCAGATACGCAGTATTTT
>.|few|TRBV5-1|TRBJ2-1
CASSLEGVSYNEQFF
TGCGCCAGCAGCTTGGAGGGAGTATCCTACAATGAGCAGTTCTTC
>.|.|TRBV5-5|TRBJ2-7
CASSLGTKSYEQYF
TGTGCCAGCAGCTTGGGGACAAAGTCCTACGAGCAGTACTTC
>TRBD2|few|TRBV7-8|TRBJ2-7
CASSPRGGQQSYEQYF
TGTGCCAGCAGCCCCCGGGGGGGTCAACAATCCTACGAGCAGTACTTC
>.|few|TRBV5-5|TRBJ1-3
CASSLGRSSGNTIYF
TGTGCCAGCAGCTTGGGGCGGAGCTCTGGAAACACCATATATTTT
>TRBD2|once|TRBV5-4|TRBJ2-2
CASSSYSGSGTGELFF
TGTGCCAGCAGCTCGTATAGCGGGAGCGGAACCGGGGAGCTGTTTTTT
>TRBD2|.|TRBV7-9|TRBJ2-1
CASTIREGGQFF
TGTGCCAGCACAATACGGGAGGGCGGGCAGTTCTTC
>TRBD2|few|TRBV23-1|TRBJ2-7
CASSQEREGAYEQYF
TGCGCCAGCAGCCAAGAGCGGGAGGGGGCCTACGAGCAGTACTTC
>.|.|TRBV7-9|TRBJ1-1
CASSLLRVEAFF
TGTGCCAGCAGCCTACTCCGGGTTGAAGCTTTCTTT
>.|.|TRBV6-4|TRBJ2-3
CASSDKRSDADTQYF
TGTGCCAGCAGTGACAAGCGGAGCGACGCAGATACGCAGTATTTT
>TRBD2|.|TRBV9|TRBJ2-1
CASSTAVLAASSYNEQFF
TGTGCCAGCAGCACAGCAGTACTAGCGGCCAGCTCCTACAATGAGCAGTTCTTC
>.|.|TRBV6-6|TRBJ1-1
CASSRPVGQMNTEAFF
TGTGCCAGCAGCCGACCGGTGGGACAAATGAACACTGAAGCTTTCTTT
>.|.|TRBV6-1|TRBJ2-6
CASSEVRRGSGANVLTF
TGTGCCAGCAGTGAAGTACGAAGGGGCTCTGGGGCCAACGTCCTGACTTTC
>.|.|TRBV27|TRBJ2-3
CASSLRGRGGDTQYF
TGTGCCAGCAGTTTACGGGGCAGGGGAGGGGATACGCAGTATTTT
>TRBD1|.|TRBV27|TRBJ1-1
CASREAGQGNTEAFF
TGTGCCAGCAGAGAGGCGGGACAGGGGAACACTGAAGCTTTCTTT
>TRBD1|once|TRBV28|TRBJ2-5
CASRTGGPGGETQYF
TGTGCCAGCAGAACAGGGGGCCCCGGGGGAGAGACCCAGTACTTC
>.|.|TRBV19|TRBJ1-5
CASSIGVQGQPQHF
TGTGCCAGTAGTATAGGGGTTCAGGGACAGCCCCAGCATTTT
>.|.|TRBV18|TRBJ1-1
CASSPGAVEAFF
TGTGCCAGCTCACCAGGGGCGGTTGAAGCTTTCTTT
>TRBD1|.|TRBV6-1|TRBJ2-2
CASSPGQGWTGELFF
TGTGCCAGCAGTCCGGGACAGGGATGGACCGGGGAGCTGTTTTTT
>TRBD1|few|TRBV7-9|TRBJ1-1
CASSDVDRANTEAFF
TGTGCCAGCAGCGACGTCGACAGGGCGAACACTGAAGCTTTCTTT
>.|.|TRBV2|TRBJ1-2
CASRLQGVQAF
TGTGCCAGCAGGCTACAGGGAGTACAAGCCTTC
>.|.|TRBV10-1|TRBJ2-3
CASSPVGTDTQYF
TGCGCCAGCAGCCCCGTAGGCACAGATACGCAGTATTTT
>.|.|TRBV6-4|TRBJ1-1
CASSDSGEGTEAFF
TGTGCCAGCAGTGACTCAGGGGAAGGCACTGAAGCTTTCTTT
>.|.|TRBV10-3|TRBJ2-3
CAISGGGLADTDTQYF
TGTGCCATCAGTGGGGGGGGGCTAGCGGACACAGATACGCAGTATTTT
>TRBD1|.|TRBV6-5|TRBJ1-5
CASSEDRGGQPQHF
TGTGCCAGCAGTGAAGACAGGGGTGGTCAGCCCCAGCATTTT
>.|.|TRBV5-4|TRBJ1-1
CASSYRTAAAEAFF
TGTGCCAGCAGCTACCGGACAGCCGCAGCTGAAGCTTTCTTT
>.|.|TRBV5-1|TRBJ2-1
CASSLELPSYNEQFF
TGCGCCAGCAGTCTGGAGCTACCTTCCTACAATGAGCAGTTCTTC